This entry describes one T cell receptor (beta chain). Its target is unknown. This sample was taken from a study of vaccination and CD4 T cells after COVID-19. An Oncomine TCR Beta short-read assay was used to sequence the DNA from cultured CD4+ T cells. TCRdb used MiXCR to reprocess the PCR reads, holding one entry per CDR3 protein. The sample lists 14,000 or so distinct CDR3 sequences, approximately 52% occurring once. Treatment: roughly ten-day PBMC culture with coronavirus spike peptide pools or control peptides (ViraFEST assay). CDR1 and CDR2 from the germline V gene are MNHEY and SMNVEV (reference sequence). V dropped 6 bases and J dropped 1; count of bases not matched to a gene: 8. The CDR3 has 15 amino acids.

Sequencing was performed on CD4+ T cells from blood, cultured in vitro. The source of this sequence is a human donor who had recovered from COVID-19. The chain couples TRBV27 to TRBJ1-1; TRBD1 aligns across 7 bases. CDR3 protein: CASRRAGTANTEAFF. In DNA form, the CDR3 reads TGTGCCAGCAGGAGAGCCGGGACAGCGAACACTGAAGCTTTCTTT.